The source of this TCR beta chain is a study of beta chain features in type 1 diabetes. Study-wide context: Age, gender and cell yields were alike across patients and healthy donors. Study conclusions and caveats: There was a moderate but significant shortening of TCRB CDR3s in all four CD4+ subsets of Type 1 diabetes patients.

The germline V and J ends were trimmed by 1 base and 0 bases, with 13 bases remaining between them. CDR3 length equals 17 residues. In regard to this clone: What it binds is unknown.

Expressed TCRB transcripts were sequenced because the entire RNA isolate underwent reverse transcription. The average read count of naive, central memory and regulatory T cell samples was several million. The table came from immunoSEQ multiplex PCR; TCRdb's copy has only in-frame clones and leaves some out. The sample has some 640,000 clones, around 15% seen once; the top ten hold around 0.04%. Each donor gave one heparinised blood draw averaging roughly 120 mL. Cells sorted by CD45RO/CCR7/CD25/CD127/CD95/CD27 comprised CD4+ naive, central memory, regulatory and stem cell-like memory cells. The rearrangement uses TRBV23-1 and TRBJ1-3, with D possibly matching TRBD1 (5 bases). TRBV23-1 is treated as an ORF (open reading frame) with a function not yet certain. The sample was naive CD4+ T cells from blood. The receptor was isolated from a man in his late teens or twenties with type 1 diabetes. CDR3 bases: TGCGCCAGCAGTCAATTCGGGACCGGCCACTCTGGAAACACCATATATTTT. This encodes CASSQFGTGHSGNTIYF.